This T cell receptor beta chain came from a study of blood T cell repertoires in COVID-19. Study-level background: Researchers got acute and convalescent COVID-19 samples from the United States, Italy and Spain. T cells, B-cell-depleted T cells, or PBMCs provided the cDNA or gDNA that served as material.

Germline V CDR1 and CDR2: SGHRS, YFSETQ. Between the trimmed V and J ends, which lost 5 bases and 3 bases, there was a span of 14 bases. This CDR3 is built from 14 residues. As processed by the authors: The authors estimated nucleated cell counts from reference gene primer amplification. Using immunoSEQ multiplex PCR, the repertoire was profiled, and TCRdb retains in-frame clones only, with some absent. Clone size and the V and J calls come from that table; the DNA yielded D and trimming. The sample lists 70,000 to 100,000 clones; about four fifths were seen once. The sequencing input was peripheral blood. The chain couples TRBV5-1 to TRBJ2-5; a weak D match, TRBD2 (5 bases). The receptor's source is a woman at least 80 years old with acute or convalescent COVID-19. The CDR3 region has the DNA TGCGCCAGCAGAAGGGAGTCAGCTAAAGAGACCCAGTACTTC. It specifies CASRRESAKETQYF.